The entry that follows covers one T cell receptor beta chain sequence. In assigning cohorts, the study relied on participant-reported clinical history. The data were taken from a study of blood T cell repertoires in COVID-19. Study information: Recovered status applied to Cohort 3 donors who had two consecutive negative PCRs. It also applied to those with clearance or with symptom resolution. PBMCs, B-cell-depleted T cells, or T cells provided the cDNA or gDNA that made up the material.

This CDR3 has 17 residues. Authors' analysis steps: Counts of nucleated cells, estimated from reference gene primer amplification, were obtained. TCRdb's table, derived via immunoSEQ multiplex PCR, lists solely in-frame clones and lacks some. V and J calls and clone size are given by that table; D and trimming were obtained from the DNA. The repertoire holds about 210,000 clones, with 87% as singletons. The sequence was collected from a man aged 30-40 years in a cohort exposed to, infected with or recovered from COVID-19 (not recorded which). Sequenced sample: PBMCs or T cells enriched from blood (not recorded which). J is TRBJ2-7 and V is TRBV21-1; the DNA was not used to check the table's D call, TRBD2. TRBV21-1 is listed as a pseudogene. Here the CDR3 reads CASSKDLTSGRNYEQYF. Written as DNA, the CDR3 is TGTGCCAGCAGCAAAGATCTTACTAGCGGGAGAAACTACGAGCAGTACTTC.